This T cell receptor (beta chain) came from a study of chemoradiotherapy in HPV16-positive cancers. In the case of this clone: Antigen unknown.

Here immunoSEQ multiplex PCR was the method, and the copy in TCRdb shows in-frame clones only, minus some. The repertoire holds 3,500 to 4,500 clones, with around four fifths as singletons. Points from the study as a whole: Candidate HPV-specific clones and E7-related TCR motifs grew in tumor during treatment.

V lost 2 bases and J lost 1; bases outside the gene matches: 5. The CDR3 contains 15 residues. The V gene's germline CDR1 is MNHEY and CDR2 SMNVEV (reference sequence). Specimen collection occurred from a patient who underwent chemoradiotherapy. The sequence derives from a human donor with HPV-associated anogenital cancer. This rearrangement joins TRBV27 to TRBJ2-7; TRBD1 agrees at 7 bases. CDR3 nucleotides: TGTGCCAGCAGTTTAAAGACAGGGAGATCCTACGAGCAGTACTTC. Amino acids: CASSLKTGRSYEQYF.